This passage covers 21 T cell receptor beta chains from one sample sequenced in a study of cytomegalovirus exposure and HLA in healthy donors. The PCR ran on 60 Vbeta and 13 Jbeta primers. TCRdb's copy holds only in-frame clones and misses some; the assay was immunoSEQ multiplex PCR. This sample carries some 120,000 clones, over 65% of them seen once, and the ten largest clones take 1.9%. Sequenced: PBMCs. The receptors stem from a man in his fifties or sixties in good health and CMV-seronegative.

This clone was seen a few times. The chain combines TRBV6-1 with TRBJ1-5, with a weak D call TRBD1 (6 bases). The CDR3 sequence is 13 residues long. Germline CDR1 reads MNHNS; CDR2 reads SASEGT. The V and J ends lost 4 bases and 6 bases respectively, with 10 bases between them. In DNA, the CDR3 is TGTGCCAGCAGTGTTTCCAGGGGTCAGCCCCAGCATTTT. Protein sequence: CASSVSRGQPQHF.

The CDR3 protein is CASSGLLAGSDTQYF. The CDR3 nucleotides read TGTGCCAGCAGCGGCCTACTAGCGGGTTCAGATACGCAGTATTTT. This sequence joins TRBV5-8 and TRBJ2-3; 9 nucleotides align to TRBD2. This CDR3 region has 15 residues. CDR1 is SGHTS, CDR2 YDEGEE, per germline. Trimming removed 4 bases from V and 4 bases from J; junction bases left unmatched: 7.

This rearrangement joins TRBV7-9 to TRBJ1-4; D call uncertain. The germline V gene encodes CDR1 SEHNR and CDR2 FQNEAQ (reference sequence). The CDR3 is 15 residues long. V was cut by 2 bases and J by 5 bases, with 12 bases left in between. The CDR3 DNA reads as TGTGCCAGCAGCTTACCCCGGGAGATAAATGAAAAACTGTTTTTT. The encoded protein is CASSLPREINEKLFF.

This clone was seen at least ten times. The CDR3 coding sequence is TGTGCCAGCAGTGGTCCGGGACAGGGCGCGTTTTTT. Residues: CASSGPGQGAFF. The rearrangement joins TRBV6-5 to TRBJ2-2; the match to TRBD1 covers 9 bases. This CDR3 is built from 12 residues. Looked up from germline, CDR1 is MNHEY and CDR2 is SVGAGI. J gave up 16 bases and V 5 bases, and 8 bases lay outside the gene matches.

This clone was counted a few times. The chain is built from TRBV2 and TRBJ1-5, with 8 positions matching TRBD1. J gave up 1 base and V 6 bases, and 5 bases lay outside the gene matches. CDR1 and CDR2 (germline): SNHLY, FYNNEI. The CDR3 is 15 amino acids. CDR3 DNA: TGTGCCAGCAGAGGACAGGGATGGAGCAATCAGCCCCAGCATTTT. Protein product: CASRGQGWSNQPQHF.

The rearrangement uses TRBV10-3 and TRBJ1-3, with D maybe TRBD1 (5 bases). Germline CDR1 is ENHRY and CDR2 is SYGVKD. The V and J ends lost 6 bases and 7 bases respectively, with 13 bases between them. This CDR3 is built from 13 residues. DNA for the CDR3: TGTGCCATCAGGCAGGGTACCGCCAACACCATATATTTT. Translation gives CAIRQGTANTIYF.

The chain has TRBV19 and TRBJ1-2; TRBD1 matches 9 bases. With V trimmed by 11 bases and J by 2 bases, 3 bases remained unmatched. This CDR3 comprises 12 residues. Germline CDR1 reads LNHDA; CDR2 reads SQIVND (reference sequence). The CDR3 region has the DNA TGTGCCGCAGGGACAGGGAACTATGGCTACACCTTC. Amino acid sequence: CAAGTGNYGYTF.

The chain couples TRBV6-5 to TRBJ2-1; 8 bases line up with TRBD2. The CDR3 contains 14 residues. Germline lookup yields CDR1 MNHEY and CDR2 SVGAGI. V lost 1 base and J lost 9; bases outside the gene matches: 5. The chain's CDR3 is CASSYYGGASEQFF. The CDR3 region has the DNA TGTGCCAGCAGTTACTACGGGGGGGCCAGTGAGCAGTTCTTC.

The chain has TRBV6-6 and TRBJ2-5, with TRBD1 matching 9 bases. The germline V gene encodes CDR1 MNHNY and CDR2 SVGAGI (reference sequence). CDR3 size: 15 residues. V trimming: 6 bases; J trimming: 1 base; junction bases outside the gene matches: 6. CDR3 protein: CASRRWTGVQETQYF. CDR3 in DNA: TGTGCCAGCAGGAGATGGACAGGGGTCCAAGAGACCCAGTACTTC.

This clone came up once. The chain couples TRBV6-5 to TRBJ2-5; D unresolved. There are 16 residues in the CDR3. Germline V gives CDR1 MNHEY, CDR2 SVGAGI. Trimming stripped 0 bases from V and 4 bases from J, with 15 bases between. As DNA, the CDR3 is TGTGCCAGCAGTTACTCGGCCCGAACCCCCACAGAGACCCAGTACTTC. Translation gives CASSYSARTPTETQYF.

The rearrangement joins TRBV6-5 to TRBJ1-2, with D perhaps TRBD1 (5 bases). The CDR3 contains 13 residues. Germline values: CDR1 MNHEY, CDR2 SVGAGI. Trimming pared 6 bases from V and 3 bases from J, leaving 11 bases between. CDR3 loop: CASSPGGYYGYTF. CDR3 nucleotides: TGTGCCAGCAGCCCGGGGGGGTACTATGGCTACACCTTC.

The J gene is TRBJ1-1, the V gene TRBV5-5; D is perhaps TRBD1 (6 bases). Per the germline V gene, CDR1 is SGHKS and CDR2 is YYEKEE (reference sequence). The CDR3 covers 16 residues. Trimming shortened V by 3 bases and J by 1 base, and 16 bases separated the two germline ends. CDR3: CASSWAAGAENTEAFF. The CDR3 DNA reads TGTGCCAGCAGCTGGGCGGCGGGGGCAGAGAACACTGAAGCTTTCTTT. Full variable domain (rest looked up from reference TRBV5-5 and TRBJ1-1): DAGVTQSPTHLIKTRGQQVTLRCSPISGHKSVSWYQQVLGQGPQFIFQYYEKEERGRGNFPDRFSARQFPNYSSELNVNALLLGDSALYLCASSWAAGAENTEAFFGQGTRLTVV.

The rearrangement joins TRBV30 to TRBJ1-4; D not resolved. The V end was cut by 0 bases, the J end by 7 bases, with 3 bases between. Germline CDR1 and CDR2: GTSNPN and SVGIG (reference sequence). The CDR3 covers 11 residues. CDR3 sequence (DNA): TGTGCCTGGAGTGTAGCTGAAAAACTGTTTTTT. This translates into CAWSVAEKLFF.

The chain couples TRBV5-4 to TRBJ2-3, with a tentative D call TRBD1 (6 bases). The CDR3 runs to 15 residues. The germline V gene has CDR1 SGHNT and CDR2 YYREEE (reference sequence). V dropped 4 bases and J dropped 0 bases, with 12 bases sitting between them. CDR3 residues: CASSPQGFSTDTQYF. The CDR3 coding sequence is TGTGCCAGCAGCCCACAGGGCTTTAGCACAGATACGCAGTATTTT.

V is TRBV18 and J is TRBJ2-7, with 7 bases fitting TRBD2. V shed 3 bases, J shed 9 bases, and the junction held 5 bases outside the gene matches. The length of the CDR3 is 12 residues. Per germline, CDR1 KGHSH and CDR2 LQKENI. The CDR3 DNA is TGTGCCAGCTCACCGGGAGGGAGGGCGCAGTACTTC. Residues: CASSPGGRAQYF.

J is TRBJ1-1 and V is TRBV10-3, with TRBD1 matching over 9 bases. V dropped 7 bases and J dropped 6; count of bases not matched to a gene: 12. Germline loops: CDR1 ENHRY, CDR2 SYGVKD. The CDR3 is 15 amino acids. The CDR3 reads CAIKPNRQGGAEAFF. DNA for the CDR3: TGTGCCATCAAACCCAACCGACAGGGGGGCGCTGAAGCTTTCTTT.

The chain combines TRBV9 with TRBJ2-5; 10 bases map to TRBD1. The J segment lost 6 bases and the V segment lost 0 bases, leaving 2 bases of the junction unmatched. CDR3 length equals 14 residues. CDR1 and CDR2 (germline): SGDLS, YYNGEE. This CDR3 is CASSVGGQGKTQYF. The CDR3 DNA reads TGTGCCAGCAGCGTAGGGGGACAGGGGAAGACCCAGTACTTC. Full variable domain (rest looked up from reference TRBV9 and TRBJ2-5): DSGVTQTPKHLITATGQRVTLRCSPRSGDLSVYWYQQSLDQGLQFLIQYYNGEERAKGNILERFSAQQFPDLHSELNLSSLELGDSALYFCASSVGGQGKTQYFGPGTRLLVL.

The V gene is TRBV4-2, the J gene TRBJ2-3; TRBD1 matches 10 bases. Germline CDR1 and CDR2: LGHNA and YNFKEQ. The CDR3 is made up of 17 amino acids. Trimming at V came to 4 bases and at J to 4 bases, leaving 11 bases not matched to a gene. The CDR3 nucleotides read TGTGCCAGCAGCCCCGCCTTGACAGGGGGCGCCCCAGATACGCAGTATTTT. Its translation is CASSPALTGGAPDTQYF.

This rearrangement joins TRBV6-4 to TRBJ2-2, with a possible D match to TRBD2 (5 bases). This CDR3 has 14 amino acids. Per germline, CDR1 MRHNA and CDR2 SNTAGT. V was clipped by 5 bases and J by 2 bases, with 9 bases between them. The CDR3 bases are TGTGCCAGCAGTTGGGAGACTAACACCGGGGAGCTGTTTTTT. It translates to CASSWETNTGELFF.

The V and J genes are TRBV6-6 and TRBJ1-1, with 7 bases identical to TRBD1. V was clipped by 2 bases and J by 4 bases; unmatched bases: 7. CDR1 and CDR2 from the germline V gene are MNHNY and SVGAGI (reference sequence). The CDR3 is 15 residues long. Here the CDR3 DNA reads TGTGCCAGCAGTTACGAACAGGGGCCTAGCACTGAAGCTTTCTTT. This codes for CASSYEQGPSTEAFF.

This clone occurred a few times. The V and J genes are TRBV7-8 and TRBJ1-1; 8 nucleotides agree with TRBD1. The junction had 13 bases not matched to a gene; V was cut back by 5 bases and J by 5 bases. The germline V gene encodes CDR1 SGHVS and CDR2 FQNEAQ. The CDR3 spans 16 residues. CDR3 amino acids: CASSPYGQGAFTEAFF. The CDR3 nucleotides read TGTGCCAGCAGCCCGTACGGTCAGGGGGCGTTTACTGAAGCTTTCTTT.